The present TCR beta chain was sequenced within a study of T-cell memory formation after mild COVID-19. Looking at the study overall: TCR clustering was largely donor specific.

Points from the study as a whole: Researchers found some responding clones in pre-infection memory, a sign that cross-reactive memory joined. A second wave expanding day 15 to 37 was CD4+-biased; contracting clones were balanced.

In this sample, this clonotype turned up a few times. Its antigen remains unidentified. The TCR alpha and TCR beta cDNA libraries, bearing sample barcodes and UMIs, were generated by 5'RACE using constant-segment primers. TCRdb re-derived calls from the 5' RACE reads in MiXCR, one entry per CDR3 protein. Of approximately 190,000 distinct CDR3 sequences in the sample, around 20% are singletons; the top ten hold around 2.4%. Germline CDR1 and CDR2: SGHRS and YFSETQ. V shed 3 bases and J shed 0 bases, with 8 bases lying between them. The CDR3 spans 14 residues. V usage is TRBV5-1 and J usage is TRBJ2-3; maybe TRBD2 (6 bases). The source is an adult woman who had mild COVID-19 (a few samples of this study predate the infection). Cell type and time point are not known. Sequencing input: PBMCs or a T cell subset sorted from them (not recorded which). CDR3 in DNA: TGCGCCAGCAGCTCCGGGGGAAGCACAGATACGCAGTATTTT. It encodes CASSSGGSTDTQYF. Full variable domain (outside the CDR3, taken from reference TRBV5-1 and TRBJ2-3): KAGVTQTPRYLIKTRGQQVTLSCSPISGHRSVSWYQQTPGQGLQFLFEYFSETQRNKGNFPGRFSGRQFSNSRSEMNVSTLELGDSALYLCASSSGGSTDTQYFGPGTRLTVL.